This T cell receptor beta chain comes out of a study of somatic mutations in cytotoxic T cells in rheumatoid arthritis. Using immunoSEQ multiplex PCR, the repertoire was profiled, and TCRdb retains in-frame clones only, with some absent. The sample holds about 2,800 clones, roughly 70% seen once. V lost 2 bases, J lost 4 bases, and 9 bases lay in between. CDR3 size: 14 residues. Germline values: CDR1 LGHNA, CDR2 YSLEER. By share, this clone ranks as large. Sequences were obtained from CD8+ T cells sorted from synovial fluid. This clonotype was sampled from a woman between 18 and 29 years old with rheumatoid arthritis. The rearrangement uses TRBV4-3 and TRBJ2-1; tentatively, D is TRBD2 (6 bases). The CDR3 DNA follows: TGCGCCAGCAGCCAACCCGGGACTTACAATGAGCAGTTCTTC. It is translated as CASSQPGTYNEQFF.